The clone carrying this T cell receptor (beta chain) came up many times. The target antigen is unknown. Other autoimmune diseases, uncontrolled infections, pregnancy or lactation excluded patients from enrollment. From fresh peripheral blood, 8.5 to 10 ml in volume, the PBMCs were obtained. The data derive from a study of Graves' ophthalmopathy and Graves' hyperthyroidism. As for the study in general: Samples of peripheral blood were obtained at initial diagnosis, prior to treatment of any kind.

General observations from the study: Ophthalmopathy progression was predicted with about 71% sensitivity and around 72% specificity.

CDR1 and CDR2 (germline): SNHLY, FYNNEI. The V and J ends lost 8 bases and 6 bases respectively, with 20 bases between them. This CDR3 is built from 16 residues. RNA transcripts provided the template for amplifying TCR beta CDR3 regions. The workflow started with a first-round RT-PCR run with HTBI primers and then moved on to a second-round multiplex PCR. TCRdb re-analysed the multiplex PCR reads in MiXCR, keeping a single row per CDR3 protein. This sample has roughly 400,000 distinct CDR3 sequences; roughly 18% occur once, and the top ten carry roughly 1.4%. V and J are TRBV2 and TRBJ1-6; D ambiguous. This receptor was identified in a woman younger than 35 with Graves' ophthalmopathy. Sequencing was done on a sample of peripheral blood. The CDR3 region has the DNA TGTGCCAGCCGTCCGGGGATTCTCGGGGTTAATTCACCCCTCCACTTT. Encoded protein: CASRPGILGVNSPLHF.